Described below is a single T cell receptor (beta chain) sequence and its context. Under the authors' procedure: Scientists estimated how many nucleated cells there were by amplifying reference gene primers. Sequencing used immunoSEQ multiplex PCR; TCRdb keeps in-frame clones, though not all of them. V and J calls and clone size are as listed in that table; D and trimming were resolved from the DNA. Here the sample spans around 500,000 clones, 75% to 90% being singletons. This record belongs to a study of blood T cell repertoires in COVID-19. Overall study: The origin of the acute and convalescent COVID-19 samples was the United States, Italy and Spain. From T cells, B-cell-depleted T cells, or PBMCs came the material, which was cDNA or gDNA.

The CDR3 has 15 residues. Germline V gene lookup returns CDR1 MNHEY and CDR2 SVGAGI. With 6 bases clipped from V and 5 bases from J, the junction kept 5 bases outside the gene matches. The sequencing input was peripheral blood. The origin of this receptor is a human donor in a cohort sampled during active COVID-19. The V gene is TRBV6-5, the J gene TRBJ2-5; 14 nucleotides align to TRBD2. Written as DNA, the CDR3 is TGTGCCAGCAGAAAGACTAGCGGGAGGGCGGAGACCCAGTACTTC. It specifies CASRKTSGRAETQYF.